This record covers a single T cell receptor beta chain. The antigen remains undetermined. Isolated RNA was reverse transcribed in full, so expressed TCRB transcripts were sequenced. An average of about 3.57 million reads was obtained for naive, central memory and regulatory T cell samples. Produced via immunoSEQ multiplex PCR; TCRdb's table is partial and in-frame only. The data show more than 250,000 clones, about 24% seen once. This sample is drawn from a study of beta chain features in type 1 diabetes. Whole-study results and caveats: Healthy donors had naive, central memory and Treg TCRB repertoires that appeared less similar than those seen among patients. Among patients with Type 1 diabetes, TCRB CDR3s were moderately but significantly shorter in every one of the four CD4+ subsets.

Germline assignment: CDR1 GTSNPN and CDR2 SVGIG (reference sequence). V lost 3 bases to trimming and J lost 2 bases, with 8 bases between them. The CDR3 spans 12 residues. What was sequenced was naive CD4+ T cells from blood. J is TRBJ2-7 and V is TRBV30; possibly TRBD1 for D (6 bases). The clonotype comes from a young woman with type 1 diabetes. The CDR3 nucleotides are TGTGCCTGGAGCAGGGGAACCTACGAGCAGTACTTC. The encoded protein is CAWSRGTYEQYF.